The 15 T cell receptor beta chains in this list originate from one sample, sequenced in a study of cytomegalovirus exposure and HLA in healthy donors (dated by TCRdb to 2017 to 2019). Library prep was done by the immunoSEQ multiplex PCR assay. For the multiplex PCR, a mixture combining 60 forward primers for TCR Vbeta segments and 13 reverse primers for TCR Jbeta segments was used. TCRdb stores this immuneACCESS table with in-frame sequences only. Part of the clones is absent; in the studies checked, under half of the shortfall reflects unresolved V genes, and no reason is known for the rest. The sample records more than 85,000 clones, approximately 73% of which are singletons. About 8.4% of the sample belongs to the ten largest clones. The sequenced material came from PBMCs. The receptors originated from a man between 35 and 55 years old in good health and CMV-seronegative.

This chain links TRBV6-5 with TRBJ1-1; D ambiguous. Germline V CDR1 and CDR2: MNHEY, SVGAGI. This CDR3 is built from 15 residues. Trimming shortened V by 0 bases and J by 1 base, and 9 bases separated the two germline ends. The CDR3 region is CASSYSKQTNTEAFF. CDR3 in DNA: TGTGCCAGCAGTTACTCGAAACAGACGAACACTGAAGCTTTCTTT.

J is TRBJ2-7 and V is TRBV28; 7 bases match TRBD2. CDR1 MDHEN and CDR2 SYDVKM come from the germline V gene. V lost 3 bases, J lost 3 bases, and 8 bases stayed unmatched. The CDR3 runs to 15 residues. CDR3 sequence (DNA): TGTGCCAGCAGTTTTGCGGAGCCGGGGGGCTACGAGCAGTACTTC. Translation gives CASSFAEPGGYEQYF.

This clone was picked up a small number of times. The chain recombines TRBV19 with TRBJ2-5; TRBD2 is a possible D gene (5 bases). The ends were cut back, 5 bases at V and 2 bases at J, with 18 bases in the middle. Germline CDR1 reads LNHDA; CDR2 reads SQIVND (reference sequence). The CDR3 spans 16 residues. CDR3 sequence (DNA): TGTGCCAGTAGTCAGAAGGGATACGGGGTTCAAGAGACCCAGTACTTC. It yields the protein CASSQKGYGVQETQYF.

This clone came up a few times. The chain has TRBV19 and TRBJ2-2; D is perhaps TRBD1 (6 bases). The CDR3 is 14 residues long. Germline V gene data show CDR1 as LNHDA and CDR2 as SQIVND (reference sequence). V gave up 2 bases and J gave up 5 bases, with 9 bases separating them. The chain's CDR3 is CASSIKQGTGELFF. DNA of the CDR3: TGTGCCAGTAGTATAAAACAGGGAACCGGGGAGCTGTTTTTT.

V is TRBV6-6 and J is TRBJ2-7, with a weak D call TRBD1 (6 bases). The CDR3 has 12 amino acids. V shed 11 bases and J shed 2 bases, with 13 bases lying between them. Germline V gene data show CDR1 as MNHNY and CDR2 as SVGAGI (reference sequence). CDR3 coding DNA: TGTGCCGTAACAGGGCTTCCCTACGAGCAGTACTTC. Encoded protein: CAVTGLPYEQYF.

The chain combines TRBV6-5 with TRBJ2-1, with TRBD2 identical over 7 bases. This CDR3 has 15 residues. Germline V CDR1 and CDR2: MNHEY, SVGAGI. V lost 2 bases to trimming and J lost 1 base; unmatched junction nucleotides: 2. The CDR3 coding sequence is TGTGCCAGCAGTTACGGCGGGGGATCCTACAATGAGCAGTTCTTC. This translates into CASSYGGGSYNEQFF.

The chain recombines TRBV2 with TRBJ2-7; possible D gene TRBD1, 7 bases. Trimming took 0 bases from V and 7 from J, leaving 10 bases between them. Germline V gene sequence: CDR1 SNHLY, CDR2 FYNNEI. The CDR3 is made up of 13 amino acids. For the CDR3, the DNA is TGTGCCAGCAGTGAAGCCCAGGGGGGTGAGCAGTACTTC. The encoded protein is CASSEAQGGEQYF.

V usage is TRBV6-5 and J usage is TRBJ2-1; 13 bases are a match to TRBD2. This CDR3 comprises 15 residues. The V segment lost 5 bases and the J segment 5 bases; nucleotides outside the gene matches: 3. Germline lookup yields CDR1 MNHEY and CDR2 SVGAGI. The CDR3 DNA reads TGTGCCAGCAGTATACTAGCGGGGGGGAACAATGAGCAGTTCTTC. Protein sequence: CASSILAGGNNEQFF.

The CDR3 sequence is CAISELGESGTEAFF. Here the CDR3 DNA reads TGTGCCATCAGTGAACTCGGGGAGTCGGGCACTGAAGCTTTCTTT. The chain employs TRBV10-3 and TRBJ1-1; unclear D gene. The CDR3 covers 15 residues. Germline V gives CDR1 ENHRY, CDR2 SYGVKD. Trimming removed 3 bases from V and 4 bases from J, with 15 bases in between.

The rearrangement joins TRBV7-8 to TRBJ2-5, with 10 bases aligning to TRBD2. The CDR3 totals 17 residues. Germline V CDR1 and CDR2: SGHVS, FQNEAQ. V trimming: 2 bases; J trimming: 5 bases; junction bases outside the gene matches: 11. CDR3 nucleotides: TGTGCCAGCAGCTTATACCCAGCGGGGGGGCTCTGGGAGACCCAGTACTTC. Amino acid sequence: CASSLYPAGGLWETQYF.

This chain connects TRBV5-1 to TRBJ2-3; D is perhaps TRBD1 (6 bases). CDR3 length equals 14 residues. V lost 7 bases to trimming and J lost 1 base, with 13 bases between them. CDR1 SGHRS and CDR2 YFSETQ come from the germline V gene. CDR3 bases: TGCGCCAGCGGCCCAGGGGTCCGCACAGATACGCAGTATTTT. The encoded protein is CASGPGVRTDTQYF.

CDR3 residues: CASSVGSSGGGDTQYF. CDR3 coding DNA: TGTGCCAGCAGCGTAGGGTCTAGCGGGGGAGGAGATACGCAGTATTTT. This chain links TRBV9 with TRBJ2-3; 10 bases are a match to TRBD2. Unmatched junction bases numbered 6, after V lost 0 bases and J lost 5 bases. The CDR3 runs to 16 residues. The germline V gene has CDR1 SGDLS and CDR2 YYNGEE.

DNA for the CDR3: TGCGCCAGCAGCCGGCGGGACGAATCCAGGGAGCTGTTTTTT. This encodes CASSRRDESRELFF. The chain is built from TRBV4-3 and TRBJ2-2; tentatively, D is TRBD2 (6 bases). The CDR3 has 14 residues. CDR1 LGHNA and CDR2 YSLEER come from the germline V gene. Trimming removed 4 bases at V and 9 bases at J, with 15 bases between.

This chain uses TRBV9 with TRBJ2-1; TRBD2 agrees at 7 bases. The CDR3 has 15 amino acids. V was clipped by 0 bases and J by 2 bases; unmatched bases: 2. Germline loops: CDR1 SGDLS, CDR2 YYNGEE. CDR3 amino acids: CASSVDGGTYNEQFF. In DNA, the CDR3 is TGTGCCAGCAGCGTAGACGGGGGGACCTACAATGAGCAGTTCTTC. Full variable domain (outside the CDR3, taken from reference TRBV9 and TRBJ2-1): DSGVTQTPKHLITATGQRVTLRCSPRSGDLSVYWYQQSLDQGLQFLIQYYNGEERAKGNILERFSAQQFPDLHSELNLSSLELGDSALYFCASSVDGGTYNEQFFGPGTRLTVL.

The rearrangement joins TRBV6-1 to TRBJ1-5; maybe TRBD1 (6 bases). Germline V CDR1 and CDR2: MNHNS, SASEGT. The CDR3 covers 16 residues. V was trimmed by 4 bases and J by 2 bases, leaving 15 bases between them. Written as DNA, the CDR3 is TGTGCCAGCAGTGGAGGACAGCCTGAGGGCAATCAGCCCCAGCATTTT. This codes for CASSGGQPEGNQPQHF.